The 4 T cell receptor beta chains below come from one sample, sequenced in a study of blood T cell repertoires in COVID-19. Repertoires were generated with immunoSEQ multiplex PCR, while TCRdb's copy carries only in-frame clones and drops some. The data contain some 460,000 clones, around 89% of them singletons. Sequencing used peripheral blood. The receptors shown here come from a woman aged 25 to 45 with acute or convalescent COVID-19.

In its sample, this clone was seen a few times. The CDR3 DNA sequence: TGCGCCAGCAGCTTGATGGACACTGGTCGCTACGAGCAGTACTTC. Protein: CASSLMDTGRYEQYF. The rearrangement links TRBV5-1 to TRBJ2-7; a weak D match, TRBD1 (5 bases). Per germline, CDR1 SGHRS and CDR2 YFSETQ. V was trimmed by 1 base and J by 3 bases, leaving 14 bases between them. The CDR3 runs 15 residues. The variable domain in full, with the rest retrieved from reference TRBV5-1 and TRBJ2-7, is KAGVTQTPRYLIKTRGQQVTLSCSPISGHRSVSWYQQTPGQGLQFLFEYFSETQRNKGNFPGRFSGRQFSNSRSEMNVSTLELGDSALYLCASSLMDTGRYEQYFGPGTRLTVT.

This sequence joins TRBV2 and TRBJ2-7; D is unclear. The CDR3 runs to 12 residues. V dropped 4 bases and J dropped 7 bases, with 11 bases sitting between them. Germline loops: CDR1 SNHLY, CDR2 FYNNEI. DNA of the CDR3: TGTGCCAGCAGTGTCTTAGTTTTGGAGCAGTACTTC. The encoded protein is CASSVLVLEQYF. Drawing the rest from reference TRBV2 and TRBJ2-7, the complete variable domain is EPEVTQTPSHQVTQMGQEVILRCVPISNHLYFYWYRQILGQKVEFLVSFYNNEISEKSEIFDDQFSVERPDGSNFTLKIRSTKLEDSAMYFCASSVLVLEQYFGPGTRLTVT.

The rearrangement links TRBV2 to TRBJ1-5, with a tentative D call TRBD1 (6 bases). The CDR3 sequence is 16 residues long. The V end was cut by 2 bases, the J end by 4 bases, with 15 bases between. Germline lookup yields CDR1 SNHLY and CDR2 FYNNEI. This chain's CDR3 is CASSEPGQSTNQPQHF. CDR3 coding DNA: TGTGCCAGCAGTGAACCCGGACAGAGCACAAATCAGCCCCAGCATTTT.

This chain connects TRBV29-1 to TRBJ2-4; 11 nucleotides match TRBD2. The CDR3 has 16 amino acids. CDR1 and CDR2 (germline): SQVTM, ANQGSEA. Germline trimming cut 6 bases from V and 1 base from J; bases unmatched to any gene: 8. The CDR3 spells CSVLAGGQEAKNIQYF. The DNA for the CDR3 is TGCAGCGTCTTAGCGGGGGGGCAGGAGGCCAAAAACATTCAGTACTTC.